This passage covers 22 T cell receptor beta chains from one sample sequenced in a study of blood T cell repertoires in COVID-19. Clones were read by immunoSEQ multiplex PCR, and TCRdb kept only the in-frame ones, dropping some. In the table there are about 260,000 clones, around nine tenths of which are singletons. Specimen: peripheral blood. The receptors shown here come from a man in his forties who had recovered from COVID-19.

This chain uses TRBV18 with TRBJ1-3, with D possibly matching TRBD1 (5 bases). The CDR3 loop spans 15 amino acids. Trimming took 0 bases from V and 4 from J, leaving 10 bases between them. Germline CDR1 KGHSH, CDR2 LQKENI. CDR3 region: CASSPPAGPGNTIYF. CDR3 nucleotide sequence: TGTGCCAGCTCACCACCGGCAGGGCCCGGAAACACCATATATTTT.

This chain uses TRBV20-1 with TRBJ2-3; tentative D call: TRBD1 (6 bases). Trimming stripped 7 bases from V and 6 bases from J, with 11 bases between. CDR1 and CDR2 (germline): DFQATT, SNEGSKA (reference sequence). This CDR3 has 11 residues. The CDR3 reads CSVQGSDTQYF. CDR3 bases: TGCAGTGTGCAGGGGTCCGATACGCAGTATTTT.

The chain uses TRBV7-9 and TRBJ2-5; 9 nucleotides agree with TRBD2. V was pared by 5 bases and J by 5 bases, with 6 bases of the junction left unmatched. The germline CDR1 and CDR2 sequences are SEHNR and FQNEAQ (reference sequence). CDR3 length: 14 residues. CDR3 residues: CASSPRGGPETQYF. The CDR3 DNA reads TGTGCCAGCAGCCCGCGGGGGGGCCCCGAGACCCAGTACTTC.

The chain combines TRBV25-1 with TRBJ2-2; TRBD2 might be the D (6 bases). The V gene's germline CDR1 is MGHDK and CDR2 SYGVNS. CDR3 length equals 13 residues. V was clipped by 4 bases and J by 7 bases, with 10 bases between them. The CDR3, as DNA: TGTGCCAGCAGTGCGGGACTCAACGGGGAGCTGTTTTTT. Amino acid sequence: CASSAGLNGELFF.

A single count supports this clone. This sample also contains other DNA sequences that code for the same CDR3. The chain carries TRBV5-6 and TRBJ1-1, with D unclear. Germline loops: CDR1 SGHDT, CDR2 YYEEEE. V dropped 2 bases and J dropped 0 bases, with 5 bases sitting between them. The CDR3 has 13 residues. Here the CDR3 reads CASSLGVNTEAFF. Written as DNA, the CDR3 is TGTGCCAGCAGCTTAGGAGTGAACACTGAAGCTTTCTTT.

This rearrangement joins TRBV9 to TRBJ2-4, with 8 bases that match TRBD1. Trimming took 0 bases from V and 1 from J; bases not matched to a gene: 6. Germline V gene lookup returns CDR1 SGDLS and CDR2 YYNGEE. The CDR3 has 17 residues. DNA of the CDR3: TGTGCCAGCAGCGTAGGGAAGGACAGGGCGGCCAAAAACATTCAGTACTTC. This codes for CASSVGKDRAAKNIQYF.

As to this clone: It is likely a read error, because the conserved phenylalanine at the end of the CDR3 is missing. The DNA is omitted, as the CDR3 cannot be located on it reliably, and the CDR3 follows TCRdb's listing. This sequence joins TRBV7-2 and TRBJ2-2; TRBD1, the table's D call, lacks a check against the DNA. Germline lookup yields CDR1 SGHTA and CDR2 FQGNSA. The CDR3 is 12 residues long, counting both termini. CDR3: CASSSRRQGLVE.

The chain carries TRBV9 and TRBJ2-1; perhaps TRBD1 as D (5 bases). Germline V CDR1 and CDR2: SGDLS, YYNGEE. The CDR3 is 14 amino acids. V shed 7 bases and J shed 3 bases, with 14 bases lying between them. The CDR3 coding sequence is TGTGCCAGCGGCCTAGGGGCAGGCTACAATGAGCAGTTCTTC. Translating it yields CASGLGAGYNEQFF.

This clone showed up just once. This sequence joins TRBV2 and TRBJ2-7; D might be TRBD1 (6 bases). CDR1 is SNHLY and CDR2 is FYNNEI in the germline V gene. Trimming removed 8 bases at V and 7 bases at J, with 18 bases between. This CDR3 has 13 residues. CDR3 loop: CASRDTTYWEQYF. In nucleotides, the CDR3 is TGTGCCAGCCGGGACACTACCTATTGGGAGCAGTACTTC. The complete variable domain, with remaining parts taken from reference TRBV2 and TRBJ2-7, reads EPEVTQTPSHQVTQMGQEVILRCVPISNHLYFYWYRQILGQKVEFLVSFYNNEISEKSEIFDDQFSVERPDGSNFTLKIRSTKLEDSAMYFCASRDTTYWEQYFGPGTRLTVT.

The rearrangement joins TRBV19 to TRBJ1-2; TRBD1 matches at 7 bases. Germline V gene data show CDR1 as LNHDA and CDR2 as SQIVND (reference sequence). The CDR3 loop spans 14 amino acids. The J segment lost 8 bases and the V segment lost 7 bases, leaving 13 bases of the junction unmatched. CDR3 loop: CASTPGQQFVGYTF. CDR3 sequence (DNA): TGTGCCAGTACCCCGGGACAGCAGTTTGTAGGCTACACCTTC.

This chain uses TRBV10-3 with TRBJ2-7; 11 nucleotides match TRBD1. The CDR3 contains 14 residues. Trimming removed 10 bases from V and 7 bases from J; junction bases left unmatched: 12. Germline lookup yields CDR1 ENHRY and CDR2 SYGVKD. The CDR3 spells CASNRGQGAREQYF. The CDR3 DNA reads TGTGCCAGCAATCGAGGACAGGGGGCGCGTGAGCAGTACTTC.

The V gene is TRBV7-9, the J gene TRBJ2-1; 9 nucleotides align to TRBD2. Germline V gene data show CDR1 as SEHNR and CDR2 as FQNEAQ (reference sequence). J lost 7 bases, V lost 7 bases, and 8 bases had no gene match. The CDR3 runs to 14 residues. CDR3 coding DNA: TGTGCCAGCAAGGGCGGGAGGGCCGGAAATGAGCAGTTCTTC. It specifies CASKGGRAGNEQFF.

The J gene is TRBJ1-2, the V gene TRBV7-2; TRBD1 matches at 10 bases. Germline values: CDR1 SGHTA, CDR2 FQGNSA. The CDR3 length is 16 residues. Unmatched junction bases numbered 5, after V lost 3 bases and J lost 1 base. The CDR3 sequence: CASSLSRDRGNYGYTF. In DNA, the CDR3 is TGTGCCAGCAGCTTGTCCCGGGACAGGGGTAACTATGGCTACACCTTC.

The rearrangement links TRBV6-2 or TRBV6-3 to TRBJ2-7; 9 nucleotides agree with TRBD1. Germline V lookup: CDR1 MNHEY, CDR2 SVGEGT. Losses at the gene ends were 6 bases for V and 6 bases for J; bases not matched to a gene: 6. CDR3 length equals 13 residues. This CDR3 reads CASSDRGRGEQYF. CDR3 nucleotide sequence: TGTGCCAGCAGCGACAGGGGGAGGGGCGAGCAGTACTTC.

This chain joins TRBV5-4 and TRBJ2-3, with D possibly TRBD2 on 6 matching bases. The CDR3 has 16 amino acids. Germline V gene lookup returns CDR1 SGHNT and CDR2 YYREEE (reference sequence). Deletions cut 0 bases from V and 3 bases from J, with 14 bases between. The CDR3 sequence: CASSLDSGARTDTQYF. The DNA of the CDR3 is TGTGCCAGCAGCTTGGACTCGGGAGCCCGAACAGATACGCAGTATTTT.

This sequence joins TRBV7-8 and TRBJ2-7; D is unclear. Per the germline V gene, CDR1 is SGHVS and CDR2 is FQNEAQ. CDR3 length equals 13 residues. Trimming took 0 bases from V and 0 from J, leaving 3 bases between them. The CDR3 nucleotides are TGTGCCAGCAGCTTAGCCGGCTCCTACGAGCAGTACTTC. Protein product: CASSLAGSYEQYF.

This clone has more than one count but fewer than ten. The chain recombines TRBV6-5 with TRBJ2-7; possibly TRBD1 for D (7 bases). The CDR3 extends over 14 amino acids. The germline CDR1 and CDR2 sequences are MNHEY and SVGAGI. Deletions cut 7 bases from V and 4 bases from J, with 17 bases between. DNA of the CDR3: TGTGCCAGCAAAAGAGGCCAGGGGGGATACGAGCAGTACTTC. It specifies CASKRGQGGYEQYF.

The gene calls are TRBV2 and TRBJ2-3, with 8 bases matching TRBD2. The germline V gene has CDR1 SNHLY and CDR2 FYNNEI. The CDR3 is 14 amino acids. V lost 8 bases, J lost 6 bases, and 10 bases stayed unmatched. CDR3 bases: TGTGCCAGCGGGCGGGGGGATCCCCACGATACGCAGTATTTT. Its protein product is CASGRGDPHDTQYF.

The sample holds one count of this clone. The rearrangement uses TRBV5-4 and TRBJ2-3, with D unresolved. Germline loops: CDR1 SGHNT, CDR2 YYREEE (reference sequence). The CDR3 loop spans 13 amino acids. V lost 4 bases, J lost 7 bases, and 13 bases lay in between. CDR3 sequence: CASSPLGSYTQYF. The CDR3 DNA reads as TGTGCCAGCAGCCCGCTCGGTTCGTATACGCAGTATTTT.

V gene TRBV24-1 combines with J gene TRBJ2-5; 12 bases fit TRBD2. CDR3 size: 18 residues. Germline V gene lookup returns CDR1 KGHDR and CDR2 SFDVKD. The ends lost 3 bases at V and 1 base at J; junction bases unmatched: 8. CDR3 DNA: TGTGCCACCAGTGATCCGACCGAACTAGCGGGAGGCCAAGAGACCCAGTACTTC. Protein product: CATSDPTELAGGQETQYF.

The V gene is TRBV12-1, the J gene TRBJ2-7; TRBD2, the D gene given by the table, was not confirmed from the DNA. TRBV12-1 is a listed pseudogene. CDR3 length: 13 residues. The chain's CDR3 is CASSFHGSCEQYF. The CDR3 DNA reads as TGTGCCAGCAGCTTTCATGGTAGCTGCGAGCAGTACTTC.

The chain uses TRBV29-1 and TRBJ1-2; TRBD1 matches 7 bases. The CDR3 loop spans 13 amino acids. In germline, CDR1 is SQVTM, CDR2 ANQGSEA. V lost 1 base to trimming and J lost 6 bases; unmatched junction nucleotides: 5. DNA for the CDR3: TGCAGCGTTGAAGGACAGGGAGTCGATGGCTACACCTTC. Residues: CSVEGQGVDGYTF.